Listed below are T cell receptor beta chains from one sample, sequenced in a study of blood T cells in healthy people across ages. TCRdb reprocessed the 5' RACE reads with MiXCR, giving one entry per CDR3 protein. Counted here are about 1.4 million distinct CDR3 sequences, 59% occurring once; the ten biggest clones make up 5% to 7%. Sequencing input: blood. These receptors all stem from a man aged 18 to 30 in good health. The CDR3 runs from the conserved cysteine through the conserved F or W. The D gene is left open where the match is weak. The size field is filled for only some rows; it gives once, few, many or a size class.

>15|TRBJ1-5|-|TRBV11-2|-
TGTGCCAGCAGCTTTAACGCTATGGGCAATCAGCCCCAGCATTTT
CASSFNAMGNQPQHF
>13|TRBJ1-2|TRBD1|TRBV28|-
TGTGCCAGCATACTACAGGGGAGCTATGGCTACACCTTC
CASILQGSYGYTF
>14|TRBJ1-2|TRBD1|TRBV4-1|few
TGCGCCAGCAGCCCCAGGACAGGGACCTATGGCTACACCTTC
CASSPRTGTYGYTF
>17|TRBJ2-1|TRBD2|TRBV7-2|-
TGTGCCAGCAGCTTAGATTGGGGACTAGCGGGACGAGGTGAGCAGTTCTTC
CASSLDWGLAGRGEQFF
>12|TRBJ1-1|-|TRBV5-1|-
TGCGCCAGCAGCCTGGACGGCCTAGAAGCTTTCTTT
CASSLDGLEAFF
>13|TRBJ2-5|TRBD2|TRBV6-5|-
TGTGCCAGCAGGCGGGAGATCGGGGAGACCCAGTACTTC
CASRREIGETQYF
>14|TRBJ1-2|-|TRBV7-2|-
TGTGCCAGCAGCTCGGGCTATGAAGGTGAGGGCTACACCTTC
CASSSGYEGEGYTF
>14|TRBJ1-2|TRBD1|TRBV25-1|once
TGTGCCAGCAGTGGGAACAGGGGGCCCGAGGGCTACACCTTC
CASSGNRGPEGYTF
>14|TRBJ2-7|TRBD2|TRBV14|few
TGTGCCAGCAGCCGACCCGGGACTATCTACGAGCAGTACTTC
CASSRPGTIYEQYF
>18|TRBJ2-1|TRBD2|TRBV11-1|-
TGTGCCAGCAGCCCCTTAGCGGGGGGGGCCAGCTCCTACAATGAGCAGTTCTTC
CASSPLAGGASSYNEQFF
>14|TRBJ2-3|-|TRBV5-1|few
TGCGCCAGCAGCTATGTGGTTAGCACAGATACGCAGTATTTT
CASSYVVSTDTQYF
>16|TRBJ2-7|TRBD1|TRBV27|once
TGTGCCAGCAGTTTATCAGTAGGGACAGGCTCCTACGAGCAGTACTTC
CASSLSVGTGSYEQYF
>15|TRBJ1-2|-|TRBV6-2/TRBV6-3|-
TGTGCCAGCAGTTCGACCGGTTCCGCTAACTATGGCTACACCTTC
CASSSTGSANYGYTF
>13|TRBJ2-7|-|TRBV20-1|few
TGCAGTGCTAGGGGTCAGAACCCCTACGAGCAGTACTTC
CSARGQNPYEQYF
>13|TRBJ1-1|TRBD1|TRBV20-1|once
TGCAGTGCTAGAACAGGGGCATTTTCTGAAGCTTTCTTT
CSARTGAFSEAFF
>15|TRBJ2-1|TRBD2|TRBV12-3/TRBV12-4|-
TGTGCCAGCAGCTACGATGCGGGAGGGCCCCATGAGCAGTTCTTC
CASSYDAGGPHEQFF
>18|TRBJ1-2|-|TRBV20-1|few
TGCAGTGCGCCAGGGCGGGGGGAAAAGAAGTATGATGCTGATGGCTACACCTTC
CSAPGRGEKKYDADGYTF
>16|TRBJ2-7|-|TRBV5-6|-
TGTGCCAGCAGCTTGTCTACCCAGGGGAGCTCCTACGAGCAGTACTTC
CASSLSTQGSSYEQYF
>17|TRBJ2-3|-|TRBV5-1|-
TGCGCCAGCAGCTTGGAGGGGTCGGTTAGCTACACAGATACGCAGTATTTT
CASSLEGSVSYTDTQYF
>13|TRBJ2-3|-|TRBV6-2/TRBV6-3|-
TGTGCCAGCAGTGCCGCAGGGGCGGATACGCAGTATTTT
CASSAAGADTQYF
>14|TRBJ1-2|TRBD1|TRBV12-3/TRBV12-4|-
TGTGCCAGCAGTTCCCCGACAGGGAACTATGGCTACACCTTC
CASSSPTGNYGYTF
>14|TRBJ2-5|-|TRBV28|few
TGTGCCAGCTGGAGAGGAGGGCTACAAGAGACCCAGTACTTC
CASWRGGLQETQYF
>16|TRBJ2-7|-|TRBV7-9|-
TGTGCCAGCAGCTCAGCAATCCCCAGCAGGTCCTACGAGCAGTACTTC
CASSSAIPSRSYEQYF
>11|TRBJ2-3|-|TRBV29-1|-
TGCAGCGTTCTAACGGCAGATACGCAGTATTTT
CSVLTADTQYF
>15|TRBJ2-7|-|TRBV27|-
TGTGCCGGCAGCCCTGTCGGGGATGGGTGGTACGAGCAGTACTTC
CAGSPVGDGWYEQYF
>15|TRBJ1-1|TRBD1|TRBV10-3|-
TGTGCCATCAGGGGGACAGGGGGCGAGGACACTGAAGCTTTCTTT
CAIRGTGGEDTEAFF
>15|TRBJ2-5|-|TRBV6-5|-
TGTGCCAGCAGTTACACACAGGTCTCCAAAGAGACCCAGTACTTC
CASSYTQVSKETQYF
>13|TRBJ2-7|-|TRBV7-8|few
TGTGCCAGCAGGCAACAGGGCCCCTACGAGCAGTACTTC
CASRQQGPYEQYF
>14|TRBJ2-1|-|TRBV29-1|-
TGCAGCGTACGAACCCCGGGTACCTACAATGAGCAGTTCTTC
CSVRTPGTYNEQFF
>14|TRBJ2-1|TRBD2|TRBV4-1|few
TGCGCCAGCAGCGGTCTAGCGGGTACAAATGAGCAGTTCTTC
CASSGLAGTNEQFF
>19|TRBJ1-4|-|TRBV3-1|-
TGTGCCAGCAGCCAAGAAGGTAGGACAGTACCCGGGACTAATGAAAAACTGTTTTTT
CASSQEGRTVPGTNEKLFF
>14|TRBJ1-4|-|TRBV20-1|-
TGCAGTGCTAGGCTTAGTGCAACTAATGAAAAACTGTTTTTT
CSARLSATNEKLFF
>12|TRBJ2-7|-|TRBV20-1|-
TGCAGTGCTAGATCACCCGGTTACGAGCAGTACTTC
CSARSPGYEQYF
>14|TRBJ1-4|-|TRBV9|-
TGTGCCAGCAGGAGAGGAGAGTCAAGTGAAAAACTGTTTTTT
CASRRGESSEKLFF
>14|TRBJ2-7|TRBD2|TRBV5-1|-
TGCGCCAGCAGCTTTAGCGGGAGGTACAATGAGCAGTACTTC
CASSFSGRYNEQYF
>13|TRBJ2-7|TRBD1|TRBV24-1|once
TGTGCCACCAGTGATACTGACAGGGACGAGCAGTACTTC
CATSDTDRDEQYF
>12|TRBJ2-4|-|TRBV4-1|once
TGCGCCAGCAGCCAAGATCTGGCGGTTCGGTACTTC
CASSQDLAVRYF
>16|TRBJ2-4|-|TRBV3-1|-
TGTGCCAGCAGCCTCTCCGGCGGGCCCGGTGAAAACATTCAGTACTTC
CASSLSGGPGENIQYF
>14|TRBJ1-2|-|TRBV6-5|-
TGTGCCAGCAGTTACGCTCAGGGAAGCTATGGCTACACCTTC
CASSYAQGSYGYTF
>18|TRBJ2-2|-|TRBV6-5|-
TGTGCCAGCAGTTACGGTAGCGCGGACCCCCAGAGGCCCGGGGAGCTGTTTTTT
CASSYGSADPQRPGELFF
>19|TRBJ1-4|TRBD1|TRBV3-1|-
TGTGCCAGCAGCCAAGGCCCGACAGGGCTTGGGGCAACTAATGAAAAACTGTTTTTT
CASSQGPTGLGATNEKLFF
>17|TRBJ1-6|TRBD1|TRBV4-1|few
TGCGCCAGCAGCCAAGACCCCAGGGGGGCCTATAATTCACCCCTCCACTTT
CASSQDPRGAYNSPLHF
>12|TRBJ2-5|TRBD1|TRBV20-1|-
TGCAGTGCTGGGACAGTTAGTAAGACCCAGTACTTC
CSAGTVSKTQYF
>19|TRBJ1-1|TRBD1|TRBV11-2|-
TGTGCCAGCAGCTTAGTAACTCTCGAACGGGACAGGAGGGACACTGAAGCTTTCTTT
CASSLVTLERDRRDTEAFF
>12|TRBJ1-2|-|TRBV6-5|few
TGTGCCAGCAGGATTTGGGGGGATGGCTACACCTTC
CASRIWGDGYTF
>14|TRBJ2-7|-|TRBV5-1|-
TGCGCCAGCAGCTTGGATGCATCTTACTACGAGCAGTACTTC
CASSLDASYYEQYF
>13|TRBJ2-3|-|TRBV27|many
TGTGCCAGCAGACTCCAGGGCGGAGATACGCAGTATTTT
CASRLQGGDTQYF
>16|TRBJ2-3|TRBD2|TRBV6-6|once
TGTGCCAGCAGTCTAGCGGGGTTAAGCAGCGCAGATACGCAGTATTTT
CASSLAGLSSADTQYF
>14|TRBJ1-4|TRBD1|TRBV5-1|-
TGCGCCAGCAGCCGGGACAGGGCTCGAGAAAAACTGTTTTTT
CASSRDRAREKLFF
>15|TRBJ2-1|-|TRBV15|-
TGTGCCACCAGCAGAGGGGACGGAGGCCTCAATGAGCAGTTCTTC
CATSRGDGGLNEQFF
>18|TRBJ1-4|-|TRBV4-2|-
TGTGCCAGCAGCCAAGATTCGAGGGGGGTAGCAACTAATGAAAAACTGTTTTTT
CASSQDSRGVATNEKLFF
>12|TRBJ2-7|-|TRBV29-1|-
TGCAGCGTGGGGAGCATCGGGGTGGAGCAGTACTTC
CSVGSIGVEQYF
>12|TRBJ2-7|-|TRBV29-1|-
TGCAGCGTTAGGCAGGGAACCCACGAGCAGTACTTC
CSVRQGTHEQYF
>13|TRBJ2-2|-|TRBV5-4|-
TGTGCCAGCAGCGGGCCGCCCACCGGGGAGCTGTTTTTT
CASSGPPTGELFF